This note documents a single T cell receptor (beta chain) sequence. This clonotype occurred many times. Its antigen is unknown. Nothing much larger sits one base from this clone, and base qualities are not available. These data belong to a study of human T cells and chemical hapten exposure (dated by TCRdb to about 2021). Notes on the research overall: The libraries were sequenced as a pool, and the TCR yield per sample differed mostly because of small variations in library volumes within the pool. In alopecia patients, the study followed how the peripheral blood TCR repertoire changed in vivo over primary and secondary sensitization to diphenylcyclopropenone (DPC), a hapten. For every blood RNA sample, sequencing covered both the TCR alpha and TCR beta chains. Broad study findings and their caveats: After repeated subsampling, changes were observed in the strength of the expansion versus patch-test correlation and in the threshold at which the correlation became significant. The number of TCRs above 1 in 1000 frequency did not change with DPC sensitization; there was no evidence of global repertoire structure alterations.

Total RNA was isolated from unfractionated whole blood collected in Tempus Blood RNA tubes. Roughly five healthy volunteers were used as TCR sequencing controls and were bled at day 0, 2 weeks and 6 weeks. From the cysteine up to the phenylalanine, the CDR3 has a length of 18 residues. The entry retains the CDR3 DNA only, 54 bases that are in frame from base 1. CDR1 and CDR2, per the germline V gene (reference sequence), are MNHNY and SVGAGI. The germline V and J ends show losses of 0 bases and 3 bases respectively, and no gene match explains 9 bases of the junction. Receptor libraries were prepared by 5' RACE. TCRdb lists the instrument as Illumina MiSeq. Library preparation attached unique molecular identifiers to individual cDNA molecules for quantitative, reproducible TCR counting. The authors' analysis ran thus. A median of roughly 100,000 TCRs per sample was observed, with a range of about 20,000 to 690,600. The Decombinator software suite was used to annotate V, J and CDR3 in the TCR reads. For PS versus PT1 abundance plots, all samples were subsampled to the same number of TCRs (28,000). TCRs were defined as expanded if absent before sensitization and observed at least eight times at the 2-week time point. The public reads were run again by TCRdb, first through fastp at Q25 and then through MiXCR, and only productive beta chains were kept. Rows matching on CDR3 protein sequence are summarized as one entry with the most common DNA and genes. It is TCRdb's table, rather than the study itself, that gives the V and J calls and clone size. A total of 110,000 to 150,000 distinct CDR3 sequences appear in this sample, about 4.3% of them only once. The leading ten clones occupy about 1.3% of the sample.

The chain joins TRBV6-6 to TRBJ1-5, with 9 junctional bases fitting TRBD1. This receptor was taken from a female donor in good health. The base sequence is TGTGCCAGCAGTTACTCTCCGGGACAGGGTTGGGACAATCAGCCCCAGCATTTT. It is translated as CASSYSPGQGWDNQPQHF.